These T cell receptor beta chains were read from a single sample in a study of cytomegalovirus exposure and HLA in healthy donors. Libraries were prepared by immunoSEQ multiplex PCR; TCRdb keeps only in-frame clonotypes and omits some of them. The table lists 100,000 to 140,000 clones, roughly 70% of them singletons. Specimen: PBMCs. The receptors stem from a woman in her thirties or forties in good health and CMV-seropositive. The CDR3 runs from the conserved cysteine through the conserved F or W. The D gene is left open where the match is weak. Some rows have no size entry. The others give once, few or many, or a class for an expanded clone.

CDR3 DNA: TGTGCCAGCAGCCTTACAGGGGGTGGCTACACCTTC; CDR3 protein: CASSLTGGGYTF; V gene: TRBV5-4; J gene: TRBJ1-2; D gene: TRBD1; CDR3 length: 12; clone size: -
CDR3 DNA: TGTGCCTGGGGAGTCGGGGGGGCCGGGGAGACCCAGTACTTC; CDR3 protein: CAWGVGGAGETQYF; V gene: TRBV30; J gene: TRBJ2-5; D gene: TRBD2; CDR3 length: 14; clone size: -
CDR3 DNA: TGCGCCAGCAGCTTGGCCGGGTCTAGTTTGGTTTCCGGGGAGCTGTTTTTT; CDR3 protein: CASSLAGSSLVSGELFF; V gene: TRBV5-1; J gene: TRBJ2-2; D gene: -; CDR3 length: 17; clone size: -
CDR3 DNA: TGTGCCAGCAGACCCGGCTACAGGGGCGGGTACGAGCAGTACTTC; CDR3 protein: CASRPGYRGGYEQYF; V gene: TRBV5-6; J gene: TRBJ2-7; D gene: TRBD1; CDR3 length: 15; clone size: -
CDR3 DNA: TGTGCCAGCAGTCCTCGAAGAGGGACATATGAAAAACTGTTTTTT; CDR3 protein: CASSPRRGTYEKLFF; V gene: TRBV4-2; J gene: TRBJ1-4; D gene: -; CDR3 length: 15; clone size: -
CDR3 DNA: TGCAGCGTAATTACAGGGTACCTCACTGAAGCTTTCTTT; CDR3 protein: CSVITGYLTEAFF; V gene: TRBV29-1; J gene: TRBJ1-1; D gene: -; CDR3 length: 13; clone size: few
CDR3 DNA: TGTGCCAGCAGCCGCTATTCAGGGGGCTATCAGCCCCAGCATTTT; CDR3 protein: CASSRYSGGYQPQHF; V gene: TRBV7-2; J gene: TRBJ1-5; D gene: TRBD1; CDR3 length: 15; clone size: -
CDR3 DNA: TGTGCCAGTAGTCGGGACCAGGGGGGCTACACCTTC; CDR3 protein: CASSRDQGGYTF; V gene: TRBV19; J gene: TRBJ1-2; D gene: -; CDR3 length: 12; clone size: -
CDR3 DNA: TGTGCCAGCAGCCCCCGGACAGGGAACAATGAAAAACTGTTTTTT; CDR3 protein: CASSPRTGNNEKLFF; V gene: TRBV4-2; J gene: TRBJ1-4; D gene: TRBD1; CDR3 length: 15; clone size: -
CDR3 DNA: TGCGCCAGTCGGAGGGACCAAAGGGAGACCCAGTACTTC; CDR3 protein: CASRRDQRETQYF; V gene: TRBV5-1; J gene: TRBJ2-5; D gene: -; CDR3 length: 13; clone size: few
CDR3 DNA: TGTGCCAGCAGCGTAACTACCGGGACAGCTAATGAAAAACTGTTTTTT; CDR3 protein: CASSVTTGTANEKLFF; V gene: TRBV9; J gene: TRBJ1-4; D gene: TRBD1; CDR3 length: 16; clone size: few
CDR3 DNA: TGTGCCAGCAGTTACGGACAGCTAAATTCACCCCTCCACTTT; CDR3 protein: CASSYGQLNSPLHF; V gene: TRBV6-5; J gene: TRBJ1-6; D gene: -; CDR3 length: 14; clone size: once
CDR3 DNA: TGTGCCAGCAGCTTGGGACTAGCGGGGAGCAATGAGCAGTTCTTC; CDR3 protein: CASSLGLAGSNEQFF; V gene: TRBV5-4; J gene: TRBJ2-1; D gene: TRBD2; CDR3 length: 15; clone size: few
CDR3 DNA: TGCGCCAGCAGCCAACAACTAGCGGGCTCCTACAATGAGCAGTTCTTC; CDR3 protein: CASSQQLAGSYNEQFF; V gene: TRBV4-1; J gene: TRBJ2-1; D gene: TRBD2; CDR3 length: 16; clone size: -
CDR3 DNA: TGTGCCAGCAGCGCCAGGGGAGTGACAGATACGCAGTATTTT; CDR3 protein: CASSARGVTDTQYF; V gene: TRBV7-9; J gene: TRBJ2-3; D gene: -; CDR3 length: 14; clone size: -
CDR3 DNA: TGTGCCAGCAGCTTGGGTCGGGACAGCGACTACGAGCAGTACTTC; CDR3 protein: CASSLGRDSDYEQYF; V gene: TRBV5-6; J gene: TRBJ2-7; D gene: TRBD1; CDR3 length: 15; clone size: -
CDR3 DNA: TGTGCAAGTCGCCGCTATGAGATCCTCCGCACAGATACGCAGTATTTT; CDR3 protein: CASRRYEILRTDTQYF; V gene: TRBV12-2; J gene: TRBJ2-3; D gene: -; CDR3 length: 16; clone size: -
CDR3 DNA: TGTGCCAGCAGTTACTCGATCGGGACACAGAATGAAAAACTGTTTTTT; CDR3 protein: CASSYSIGTQNEKLFF; V gene: TRBV6-5; J gene: TRBJ1-4; D gene: -; CDR3 length: 16; clone size: -
CDR3 DNA: TGTGCCAGCACGCCCAGGGACTCTAGCACAGATACGCAGTATTTT; CDR3 protein: CASTPRDSSTDTQYF; V gene: TRBV27; J gene: TRBJ2-3; D gene: -; CDR3 length: 15; clone size: -
CDR3 DNA: TGCGCCAGCAGCTTGGTCCTTCCAGGGGGCTTGAGCAATCAGCCCCAGCATTTT; CDR3 protein: CASSLVLPGGLSNQPQHF; V gene: TRBV5-1; J gene: TRBJ1-5; D gene: TRBD1; CDR3 length: 18; clone size: -
CDR3 DNA: TGTGCCAGCTCCACGGGGGGAGGGGATCAGCCCCAGCATTTT; CDR3 protein: CASSTGGGDQPQHF; V gene: TRBV10-3; J gene: TRBJ1-5; D gene: -; CDR3 length: 14; clone size: -
CDR3 DNA: TGTGCCAGCCGACCAGCCGAGCGGGGGTTCACAGATACGCAGTATTTT; CDR3 protein: CASRPAERGFTDTQYF; V gene: TRBV14; J gene: TRBJ2-3; D gene: TRBD2; CDR3 length: 16; clone size: -
CDR3 DNA: TGTGCCAGCTCACCCCCTTTGTCGGGCACTGAAGCTTTCTTT; CDR3 protein: CASSPPLSGTEAFF; V gene: TRBV18; J gene: TRBJ1-1; D gene: -; CDR3 length: 14; clone size: -
CDR3 DNA: TGTGCCAGTAGCCCGCTAGCGGGGAAAACCTACGAGCAGTACTTC; CDR3 protein: CASSPLAGKTYEQYF; V gene: TRBV19; J gene: TRBJ2-7; D gene: TRBD2; CDR3 length: 15; clone size: -
CDR3 DNA: TGTGCCAGCAGTTGGACAGGACAGGCCGGGGAGCTGTTTTTT; CDR3 protein: CASSWTGQAGELFF; V gene: TRBV6-5; J gene: TRBJ2-2; D gene: TRBD1; CDR3 length: 14; clone size: -
CDR3 DNA: TGCGCCAGCAGCGCGGAATGGGGCGGTGAGACCCAGTACTTC; CDR3 protein: CASSAEWGGETQYF; V gene: TRBV5-1; J gene: TRBJ2-5; D gene: -; CDR3 length: 14; clone size: -
CDR3 DNA: TGTGCCAGCAGCGTACTGGACGGGACCTACGAGCAGTACTTC; CDR3 protein: CASSVLDGTYEQYF; V gene: TRBV9; J gene: TRBJ2-7; D gene: -; CDR3 length: 14; clone size: once
CDR3 DNA: TGCGCCAGCAGCCAAGATCCCGCGGGACTAGCGGGTGCAACAGATACGCAGTATTTT; CDR3 protein: CASSQDPAGLAGATDTQYF; V gene: TRBV4-3; J gene: TRBJ2-3; D gene: TRBD2; CDR3 length: 19; clone size: -
CDR3 DNA: TGTGCCAGCAGTTTGGGAGGACAGGGGTTAACAGATACGCAGTATTTT; CDR3 protein: CASSLGGQGLTDTQYF; V gene: TRBV5-4; J gene: TRBJ2-3; D gene: TRBD1; CDR3 length: 16; clone size: -
CDR3 DNA: TGTGCCAGCAGCGGCTCTGGCGGGGCCTCCTACGAGCAGTACTTC; CDR3 protein: CASSGSGGASYEQYF; V gene: TRBV9; J gene: TRBJ2-7; D gene: -; CDR3 length: 15; clone size: few
CDR3 DNA: TGTGCCTTAACTCCCCCAATACAGGGGATGAATTCACCCCTCCACTTT; CDR3 protein: CALTPPIQGMNSPLHF; V gene: TRBV30; J gene: TRBJ1-6; D gene: TRBD1; CDR3 length: 16; clone size: few
CDR3 DNA: TGTGCCAGTAGTATAGCAGCGGGAGAGGGCTACACCTTC; CDR3 protein: CASSIAAGEGYTF; V gene: TRBV19; J gene: TRBJ1-2; D gene: -; CDR3 length: 13; clone size: -
CDR3 DNA: TGTGCCACCAGCAGGGAAAAGGGGTTTTACGAGCAGTACTTC; CDR3 protein: CATSREKGFYEQYF; V gene: TRBV15; J gene: TRBJ2-7; D gene: -; CDR3 length: 14; clone size: -
CDR3 DNA: TGTGCCTGGAGTGTACAGACAGCCTATAATTCACCCCTCCACTTT; CDR3 protein: CAWSVQTAYNSPLHF; V gene: TRBV30; J gene: TRBJ1-6; D gene: -; CDR3 length: 15; clone size: -
CDR3 DNA: TGTGCCAGCGCGGTGGAGCGGGGGATTTATGAGCAGTTCTTC; CDR3 protein: CASAVERGIYEQFF; V gene: TRBV6-5; J gene: TRBJ2-1; D gene: TRBD2; CDR3 length: 14; clone size: -
CDR3 DNA: TGTGCCAGCAGTCTCGGACAGGGTAGTGGTGAAGCTTTCTTT; CDR3 protein: CASSLGQGSGEAFF; V gene: TRBV6-5; J gene: TRBJ1-1; D gene: TRBD1; CDR3 length: 14; clone size: few
CDR3 DNA: TGTGCCAGCTCGGACAGGACCTATAATTCACCCCTCCACTTT; CDR3 protein: CASSDRTYNSPLHF; V gene: TRBV19; J gene: TRBJ1-6; D gene: TRBD1; CDR3 length: 14; clone size: -
CDR3 DNA: TGTGCCAGCACCCCCCAGGGTAAATACGAGCAGTACTTC; CDR3 protein: CASTPQGKYEQYF; V gene: TRBV6-6; J gene: TRBJ2-7; D gene: -; CDR3 length: 13; clone size: -